These 5 T cell receptor beta chains came from one sample sequenced in a study of control samples from healthy donors and cancer patients. TCRdb's table, derived via immunoSEQ multiplex PCR, lists solely in-frame clones and lacks some. Of 120,000 or so clones in the sample, just under 95% are singletons; the top ten hold around 3.6%. Material for sequencing was blood. The receptors were gathered from a man aged 25 to 40 in good health.

The chain has TRBV2 and TRBJ2-1; the match to TRBD2 covers 10 bases. Germline CDR1 SNHLY, CDR2 FYNNEI. The CDR3 length is 15 residues. V was pared by 6 bases and J by 5 bases, with 7 bases of the junction left unmatched. CDR3 coding DNA: TGTGCCAGCAGGCCGGGACTAGCGCCTCACAATGAGCAGTTCTTC. Protein product: CASRPGLAPHNEQFF.

V and J are TRBV6-1 and TRBJ1-2; 8 positions match TRBD1. The length of the CDR3 is 15 residues. Germline lookup yields CDR1 MNHNS and CDR2 SASEGT. J gave up 4 bases and V 3 bases, and 7 bases lay outside the gene matches. In DNA, the CDR3 is TGTGCCAGCAGTGACCAGGGGGCGCGGGGCTATGGCTACACCTTC. Its protein is CASSDQGARGYGYTF.

This chain uses TRBV11-2 with TRBJ1-2, with D perhaps TRBD1 (5 bases). The CDR3 is 14 amino acids. The V gene's germline CDR1 is SGHAT and CDR2 FQNNGV. The V and J ends lost 6 bases and 2 bases respectively, with 13 bases between them. The CDR3 nucleotides are TGTGCCAGCAGTCTAGGCGGGGCGAACTATGGCTACACCTTC. This gives the protein CASSLGGANYGYTF. The variable domain in full, completed from reference TRBV11-2 and TRBJ1-2, reads EAGVAQSPRYKIIEKRQSVAFWCNPISGHATLYWYQQILGQGPKLLIQFQNNGVVDDSQLPKDRFSAERLKGVDSTLKIQPAKLEDSAVYLCASSLGGANYGYTFGSGTRLTVV.

This chain joins TRBV4-1 and TRBJ1-3, with D hard to call. This CDR3 has 15 residues. Between the trimmed V and J ends, which lost 4 bases and 0 bases, there was a span of 10 bases. Germline lookup yields CDR1 MGHRA and CDR2 YSYEKL. The chain's CDR3 is CASSPTEVSGNTIYF. For the CDR3, the DNA is TGCGCCAGCAGCCCCACGGAAGTCTCTGGAAACACCATATATTTT.

The chain recombines TRBV7-2 with TRBJ2-7; no clear D gene. V lost 1 base, J lost 0 bases, and 13 bases lay in between. The CDR3 covers 16 residues. Germline V gene sequence: CDR1 SGHTA, CDR2 FQGNSA. The DNA of the CDR3 is TGTGCCAGCAGCTTAGGCCCTCCCAGGAGCTCCTACGAGCAGTACTTC. It encodes CASSLGPPRSSYEQYF. Variable domain in full (rest from reference TRBV7-2 and TRBJ2-7): GAGVSQSPSNKVTEKGKDVELRCDPISGHTALYWYRQSLGQGLEFLIYFQGNSAPDKSGLPSDRFSAERTGGSVSTLTIQRTQQEDSAVYLCASSLGPPRSSYEQYFGPGTRLTVT.